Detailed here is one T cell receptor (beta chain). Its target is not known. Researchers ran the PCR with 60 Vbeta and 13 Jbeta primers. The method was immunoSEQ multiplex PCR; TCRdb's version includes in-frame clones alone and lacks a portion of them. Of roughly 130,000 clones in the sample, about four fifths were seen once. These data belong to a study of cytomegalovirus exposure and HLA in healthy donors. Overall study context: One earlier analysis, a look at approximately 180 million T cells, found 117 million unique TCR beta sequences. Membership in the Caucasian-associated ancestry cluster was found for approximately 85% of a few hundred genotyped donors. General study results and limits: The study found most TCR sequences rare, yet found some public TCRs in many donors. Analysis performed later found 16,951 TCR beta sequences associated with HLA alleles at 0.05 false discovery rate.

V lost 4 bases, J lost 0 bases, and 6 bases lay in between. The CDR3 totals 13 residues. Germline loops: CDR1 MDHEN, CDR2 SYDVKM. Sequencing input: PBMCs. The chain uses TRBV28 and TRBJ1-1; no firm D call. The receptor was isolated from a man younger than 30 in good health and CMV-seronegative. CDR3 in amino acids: CASSSGMNTEAFF. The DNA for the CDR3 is TGTGCCAGCAGTTCAGGCATGAACACTGAAGCTTTCTTT. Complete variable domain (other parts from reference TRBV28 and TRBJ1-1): DVKVTQSSRYLVKRTGEKVFLECVQDMDHENMFWYRQDPGLGLRLIYFSYDVKMKEKGDIPEGYSVSREKKERFSLILESASTNQTSMYLCASSSGMNTEAFFGQGTRLTVV.